This TCR beta chain derives from a study of beta chain features in type 1 diabetes. The wider study: The patients were much like the healthy donors in age, gender and cell yields. Whole-study findings and limits: Fewer junction insertions and more nucleotide deletions appeared in type 1 diabetes patients. Naive, central memory and regulatory TCRB repertoires appeared more similar among patients than healthy donors.

CD45RO/CCR7/CD25/CD127/CD95/CD27 sorting isolated CD4+ naive, central memory, regulatory and stem cell-like memory cells. This clone was counted many times. The antigen remains unidentified. cDNA synthesis used the whole RNA isolate, giving expressed TCRB sequences. Produced via immunoSEQ multiplex PCR; TCRdb's table is partial and in-frame only. In the table there are 200,000 to 250,000 clones, 25% to 35% of which are singletons. The germline V gene encodes CDR1 MNHNS and CDR2 SASEGT. The CDR3 is 13 amino acids. Trimming removed 4 bases from V and 3 bases from J, with 9 bases in between. The sequenced sample was central memory CD4+ T cells from blood. The receptor's source is a man aged 25 to 45 in good health. This rearrangement joins TRBV6-1 to TRBJ2-5; D is unresolved. The DNA of the CDR3 is TGTGCCAGCAGTGTGAGACGGGAAGAGACCCAGTACTTC. Translation gives CASSVRREETQYF.